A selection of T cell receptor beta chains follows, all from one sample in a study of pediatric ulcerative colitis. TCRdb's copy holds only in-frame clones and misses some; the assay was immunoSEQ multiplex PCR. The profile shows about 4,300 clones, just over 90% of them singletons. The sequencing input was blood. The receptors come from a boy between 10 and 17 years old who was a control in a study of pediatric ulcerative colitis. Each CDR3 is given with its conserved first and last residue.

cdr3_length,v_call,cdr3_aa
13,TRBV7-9,CASSLGREDGYTF
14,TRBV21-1,CASSKDGGIYGYTF
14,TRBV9,CASSVATVTDTQYF
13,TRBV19,CASSPDRDVAQFF
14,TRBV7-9,CAASQGSNTGELFF
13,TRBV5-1,CASRRVEVTEAFF
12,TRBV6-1,CASSEVAETQYF
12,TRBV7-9,CASSLASGGYTF
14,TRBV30,CAWSVLVGAGGYTF
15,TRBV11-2,CASSLEWDRQETQYF
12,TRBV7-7,CASSPGTDTQYF
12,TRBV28,CASSWDSYEQYF
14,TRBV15,CATTRDTLGTEAFF
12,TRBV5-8,CASSLDVGQEYF
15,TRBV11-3,CASSPGRTALDTQYF
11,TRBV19,CASSGVEKLFF
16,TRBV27,CASSLSGTGINQPQHF
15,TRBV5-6,CASSLFRTDTDTQYF
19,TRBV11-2,CASSLFVPARRDFYNEQFF
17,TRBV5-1,CASSFSPGTGIKTEAFF
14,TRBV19,CASSTELGTNEQYF
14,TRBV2,CASSEAYLPYEQYF
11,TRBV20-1,CSARDLYEQYF
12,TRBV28,CASSIVAGELFF
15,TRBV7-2,CASSYTGGGNQPQHF
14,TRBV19,CASSMWGYQETQYF
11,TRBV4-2,CASSQALDQFF
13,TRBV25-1,CASSGDAHTEAFF
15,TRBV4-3,CASSQGRGSANIQYF
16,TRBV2,CASRPSPGGANTEAFF
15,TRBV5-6,CASSDGWGQNNEQFF
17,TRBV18,CASSPGSPGSRLYEQYF
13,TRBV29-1,CSVDFVPRTEAFF
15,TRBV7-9,CASSLAGRGGYGYTF